These T cell receptor beta chains were read from a single sample in a study of T cell repertoires in cytomegalovirus infection. The antigens for these receptors are not known. TCRdb independently ran MiXCR on the reads; one entry per CDR3 protein. The sample has hundreds of thousands of distinct CDR3 sequences, approximately 46% seen once. The sequencing here drew on cultured PBMCs, taken from culture after CMV antigen stimulation. These TCRs come from a human donor in good health (CMV status not recorded). Some clones in this sample may be carry-over from other donors' samples. CDR3s include the opening cysteine and the closing phenylalanine or tryptophan. Fields, in order: V gene, CDR3 protein.

TRBV5-4	CAVARGTGRQETQYF
TRBV6-1	CASSEKQHTEAFF
TRBV7-6	CASSLEAGDSYNEQFF
TRBV2	CASSSLGGFYNEQFF
TRBV7-9	CASSQISERGEETQYF
TRBV7-2	CASSLDRLKETQYF
TRBV6-6	CASSRQNYNSPLHF
TRBV7-8	CASRTSANTGELFF
TRBV11-3	CASSSRPPQTVSNQPQHF
TRBV7-6	CASSFRAAGSPLHF
TRBV19	CASSIAASPSYEQYF
TRBV19	CASTLGGVHEQFF
TRBV5-4	CASSAKGKTDEQYF
TRBV11-1	CASRRGGSVNEQFF
TRBV7-9	CASSPAVPRRNTGELFF
TRBV6-2/TRBV6-3	CASSYSGGQVGNEQFF
TRBV7-2	CASSLTPEGYGYTF
TRBV2	CARTSGGPVNTGELFF
TRBV6-2/TRBV6-3	CASSYWGPDTGELFF
TRBV2	CASSSYLADQETQYF
TRBV7-6	CASSSIGPYEQYF
TRBV7-9	CASSPAGGRETQYF
TRBV7-6	CASRTQGREGLYEQFF
TRBV12-3/TRBV12-4	CASSSRHGVWSYNSPLHF
TRBV12-3/TRBV12-4	CASTQRDTDTQYF
TRBV6-2/TRBV6-3	CASNPLHIAAEAFF
TRBV7-2	CASSLGGGRLGSNTEAFF
TRBV6-2/TRBV6-3	CASTRWVYNEQFF
TRBV12-3/TRBV12-4	CASSLISRRLAGGNEQFF